This entry lists 8 T cell receptor beta chains sequenced from one sample in a study of technical replicates of blood from several donors. Clones were sequenced by immunoSEQ multiplex PCR, and TCRdb holds only the in-frame ones, with some missing. The top ten clones hold approximately 0.25% of a sample with tens of thousands of clones, 85% to 95% of them seen once. The sequencing sample was made of T cells isolated from PBMCs. The receptors were gathered from a human donor in good health.

The genes are TRBV12-5 and TRBJ2-1, with 8 positions matching TRBD2. V shed 0 bases, J shed 9 bases, and the junction held 7 bases outside the gene matches. Germline V gene sequence: CDR1 LGHNT, CDR2 FRNRAP. The CDR3 is 15 residues long. The CDR3 reads CASGLVVRGGSEQFF. The CDR3 DNA is TGTGCTAGTGGTTTGGTAGTTCGGGGGGGGAGTGAGCAGTTCTTC.

V gene TRBV5-4 combines with J gene TRBJ2-2; D ambiguous. The CDR3 length is 12 residues. Germline CDR1 reads SGHNT; CDR2 reads YYREEE (reference sequence). V shed 1 base and J shed 6 bases, with 4 bases lying between them. The CDR3 bases are TGTGCCAGCAGCTTGATAGCCGGGGAGCTGTTTTTT. Translation: CASSLIAGELFF. The full variable domain, with the rest looked up from reference TRBV5-4 and TRBJ2-2, is ETGVTQSPTHLIKTRGQQVTLRCSSQSGHNTVSWYQQALGQGPQFIFQYYREEENGRGNFPPRFSGLQFPNYSSELNVNALELDDSALYLCASSLIAGELFFGEGSRLTVL.

The chain carries TRBV7-2 and TRBJ2-1, with D possibly TRBD2 on 5 matching bases. The CDR3 is 15 residues long. Germline V lookup: CDR1 SGHTA, CDR2 FQGNSA. V was cut by 5 bases and J by 1 base, with 12 bases left in between. CDR3 amino acids: CASSVRLISYNEQFF. CDR3 sequence (DNA): TGTGCCAGCAGCGTCAGACTAATTTCCTACAATGAGCAGTTCTTC.

The V and J genes are TRBV28 and TRBJ1-5; TRBD1 might be the D (6 bases). Germline CDR1 reads MDHEN; CDR2 reads SYDVKM. Trimming took off 8 bases at V and 0 bases at J, with 14 bases between the two ends. CDR3 length: 15 amino acids. The CDR3 region has the DNA TGTGCCAGCCAGGGGTTTGGGTATAGCAATCAGCCCCAGCATTTT. Protein: CASQGFGYSNQPQHF.

This chain joins TRBV19 and TRBJ1-1; D unresolved. The CDR3 contains 14 residues. Trimming shortened V by 3 bases and J by 4 bases, and 12 bases separated the two germline ends. CDR1 and CDR2 (germline): LNHDA, SQIVND (reference sequence). In DNA form, the CDR3 reads TGTGCCAGTAGTATCAAGGGAGCTCTCACTGAAGCTTTCTTT. This encodes CASSIKGALTEAFF.

The chain recombines TRBV14 with TRBJ1-1; D is unresolved. V was clipped by 1 base and J by 3 bases, with 15 bases between them. The CDR3 has 16 residues. Germline V gene sequence: CDR1 SGHDN, CDR2 FVKESK. The CDR3: CASSQGFPGRDTEAFF. The CDR3 DNA is TGTGCCAGCAGCCAAGGCTTTCCGGGTCGTGACACTGAAGCTTTCTTT.

The rearrangement links TRBV9 to TRBJ2-5, with TRBD1 matching 7 bases. V trimming: 1 base; J trimming: 3 bases; junction bases outside the gene matches: 9. The CDR3 is 16 residues long. Germline V lookup: CDR1 SGDLS, CDR2 YYNGEE. CDR3 in DNA: TGTGCCAGCAGCGTAACGGGACAGAAGATTAAAGAGACCCAGTACTTC. Its translation is CASSVTGQKIKETQYF.

This chain joins TRBV5-4 and TRBJ1-1; D might be TRBD1 (5 bases). The germline CDR1 and CDR2 sequences are SGHNT and YYREEE (reference sequence). Trimming took 5 bases from V and 3 from J, leaving 14 bases between them. There are 14 residues in the CDR3. CDR3 nucleotide sequence: TGTGCCAGCAGGGCCGGAGGGGAATACACTGAAGCTTTCTTT. Translation: CASRAGGEYTEAFF.